The 24 T cell receptor beta chains presented below share a single source sample, sequenced in a study of PD-1 blockade in mismatch repair-deficient tumors. Clones were sequenced by immunoSEQ multiplex PCR, and TCRdb holds only the in-frame ones, with some missing. In the table there are 100,000 or so clones, 82% of which are singletons. The material sequenced was peripheral blood, taken about 36 weeks after starting pembrolizumab. These receptor sequences come from an adult with mismatch repair-deficient cancer.

The chain combines TRBV2 with TRBJ1-1; 8 bases map to TRBD1. Germline values: CDR1 SNHLY, CDR2 FYNNEI. This CDR3 spans 15 amino acids. The J segment lost 0 bases and the V segment lost 3 bases, leaving 3 bases of the junction unmatched. The CDR3 coding sequence is TGTGCCAGCAGTGACCGACAGGGGATGAACACTGAAGCTTTCTTT. This gives the protein CASSDRQGMNTEAFF.

The count of this clone is one. The chain has TRBV5-4 and TRBJ1-2; D unclear. Germline CDR1 is SGHNT and CDR2 is YYREEE (reference sequence). V was shortened by 4 bases and J by 8 bases, with 12 bases between the two germline ends. This CDR3 contains 12 residues. CDR3 region: CASSDDPGGYTF. DNA for the CDR3: TGTGCCAGCAGCGATGACCCTGGCGGCTACACCTTC.

This clone was seen just once. This chain joins TRBV4-2 and TRBJ1-1; unclear D gene. Germline CDR1 LGHNA, CDR2 YNFKEQ. The length of the CDR3 is 15 residues. The V end was cut by 0 bases, the J end by 4 bases, with 12 bases between. CDR3 in DNA: TGTGCCAGCAGCCAAGATCCCGCGGGAACCACTGAAGCTTTCTTT. Its translation: CASSQDPAGTTEAFF.

The chain is built from TRBV5-6 and TRBJ2-1, with 9 positions matching TRBD1. The CDR3 consists of 15 residues. V gave up 0 bases and J gave up 8 bases; unmatched junction bases: 6. Germline V gives CDR1 SGHDT, CDR2 YYEEEE. The CDR3 nucleotides are TGTGCCAGCAGCTTGGTGGGACAGGGTAGAGATGAGCAGTTCTTC. This translates into CASSLVGQGRDEQFF.

CDR3 coding DNA: TGTGCCAGCAGCTTGGACTCAGATGAGCAGTTCTTC. This gives the protein CASSLDSDEQFF. The chain uses TRBV5-8 and TRBJ2-1, with no clear D. The germline V gene has CDR1 SGHTS and CDR2 YDEGEE. The CDR3 runs to 12 residues. Trimming took 0 bases from V and 8 from J, leaving 6 bases between them.

The CDR3 loop reads CAWSDYGGGRNGYTF. CDR3 bases: TGTGCCTGGAGTGATTACGGGGGGGGAAGGAATGGCTACACCTTC. The chain couples TRBV30 to TRBJ1-2; tentative D call: TRBD1 (5 bases). Trimming cost V 1 base and J 6 bases, with 18 bases left between them. This CDR3 has 15 residues. Germline values: CDR1 GTSNPN, CDR2 SVGIG (reference sequence). Variable domain in full (rest from reference TRBV30 and TRBJ1-2): SQTIHQWPATLVQPVGSPLSLECTVEGTSNPNLYWYRQAAGRGLQLLFYSVGIGQISSEVPQNLSASRPQDRQFILSSKKLLLSDSGFYLCAWSDYGGGRNGYTFGSGTRLTVV.

The rearrangement links TRBV11-3 to TRBJ2-3; 8 bases agree with TRBD1. Trimming took 5 bases from V and 4 from J; bases not matched to a gene: 2. The CDR3 contains 13 residues. Germline CDR1 is SGHNT and CDR2 is YENEEA. The CDR3 nucleotides read TGTGCCAGCAGCGCGGACAGGGCAGATACGCAGTATTTT. It is translated as CASSADRADTQYF.

The chain joins TRBV9 to TRBJ2-4; TRBD2 matches at 11 bases. Germline trimming cut 3 bases from V and 3 bases from J; bases unmatched to any gene: 8. CDR1 is SGDLS and CDR2 is YYNGEE in the germline V gene. The CDR3 contains 17 residues. The CDR3 spells CASSDPGLADSKNIQYF. The CDR3 DNA sequence: TGTGCCAGCAGCGACCCGGGACTAGCGGACAGCAAAAACATTCAGTACTTC.

The chain has TRBV7-2 and TRBJ2-2; D call uncertain. The CDR3 totals 13 residues. Per germline, CDR1 SGHTA and CDR2 FQGNSA. V dropped 7 bases and J dropped 6 bases, with 12 bases sitting between them. CDR3 coding DNA: TGTGCCAGCATCTCTACCCGGCCCGGGGAGCTGTTTTTT. Translating it yields CASISTRPGELFF.

This chain connects TRBV5-4 to TRBJ2-6; 8 bases fit TRBD2. The length of the CDR3 is 17 residues. With 9 bases clipped from V and 2 bases from J, the junction kept 13 bases outside the gene matches. The germline V gene has CDR1 SGHNT and CDR2 YYREEE (reference sequence). CDR3 sequence reads: CANTLPGGAAGANVLTF. In DNA, the CDR3 is TGTGCCAACACGCTACCGGGGGGGGCGGCTGGGGCCAACGTCCTGACTTTC.

J is TRBJ1-2 and V is TRBV2, with a tentative D call TRBD1 (5 bases). V lost 3 bases, J lost 8 bases, and 22 bases lay in between. Germline assignment: CDR1 SNHLY and CDR2 FYNNEI. The CDR3 has 16 amino acids. The CDR3 sequence: CASSEIGGRASKGYTF. The CDR3 bases are TGTGCCAGCAGTGAGATCGGGGGAAGAGCATCGAAAGGCTACACCTTC.

The CDR3 DNA is TGTGCCAGCAGCGCGGGGTTCGATTTAGCCAAAAACATTCAGTACTTC. It specifies CASSAGFDLAKNIQYF. V gene TRBV11-1 combines with J gene TRBJ2-4; possibly TRBD2 for D (6 bases). The CDR3 length is 16 residues. V gave up 5 bases and J gave up 0 bases, with 14 bases separating them. The germline V gene encodes CDR1 SGHAT and CDR2 FQDESV (reference sequence).

J is TRBJ1-2 and V is TRBV5-5; perhaps TRBD1 as D (6 bases). V gave up 2 bases and J gave up 6 bases, with 11 bases separating them. This CDR3 is 13 amino acids long. Germline values: CDR1 SGHKS, CDR2 YYEKEE (reference sequence). CDR3 region: CASSLQGENGYTF. The CDR3 coding sequence is TGTGCCAGCAGCTTACAGGGAGAGAATGGCTACACCTTC. Variable domain in full (rest from reference TRBV5-5 and TRBJ1-2): DAGVTQSPTHLIKTRGQQVTLRCSPISGHKSVSWYQQVLGQGPQFIFQYYEKEERGRGNFPDRFSARQFPNYSSELNVNALLLGDSALYLCASSLQGENGYTFGSGTRLTVV.

V and J are TRBV6-6 and TRBJ1-2; TRBD1 agrees at 8 bases. The V and J ends lost 5 bases and 3 bases, in that order; junction bases with no gene match: 5. This CDR3 comprises 14 residues. In germline, CDR1 is MNHNY, CDR2 SVGAGI (reference sequence). DNA of the CDR3: TGTGCCAGCAGTGCCGACAGGGGTCACTATGGCTACACCTTC. Its protein product is CASSADRGHYGYTF.

The V and J genes are TRBV4-2 and TRBJ2-1; D remains unclear. Trimming cost V 0 bases and J 4 bases, with 4 bases left between them. This CDR3 is 13 amino acids long. The germline V gene encodes CDR1 LGHNA and CDR2 YNFKEQ. CDR3 coding DNA: TGTGCCAGCAGCCAAGAACTTTACAATGAGCAGTTCTTC. The encoded protein is CASSQELYNEQFF.

This clone occurred a few times. V usage is TRBV27 and J usage is TRBJ2-7, with 7 bases matching TRBD1. The CDR3 extends over 13 amino acids. Germline V gives CDR1 MNHEY, CDR2 SMNVEV (reference sequence). V was pared by 3 bases and J by 3 bases, with 2 bases of the junction left unmatched. CDR3 coding DNA: TGTGCCAGCAGTTTTTCAGGGGGCTACGAGCAGTACTTC. Translating it yields CASSFSGGYEQYF.

The chain links TRBV7-6 to TRBJ2-1; D gene ambiguous. From germline, CDR1 is SGHVS and CDR2 FNYEAQ. The CDR3 is 15 residues long. V dropped 1 base and J dropped 0 bases, with 7 bases sitting between them. The DNA for the CDR3 is TGTGCCAGCAGCTTAGTGGTGAGCTCCTACAATGAGCAGTTCTTC. This translates into CASSLVVSSYNEQFF.

This rearrangement joins TRBV14 to TRBJ2-3; D not certain. This CDR3 has 11 residues. CDR1 is SGHDN, CDR2 FVKESK, per germline. The V and J ends lost 0 bases and 10 bases respectively, with 5 bases between them. The CDR3 is CASSQDMAQYF. CDR3 DNA sequence: TGTGCCAGCAGCCAAGACATGGCGCAGTATTTT.

The J gene is TRBJ2-7, the V gene TRBV27, with D unresolved. The CDR3 consists of 13 residues. CDR1 and CDR2 from the germline V gene are MNHEY and SMNVEV (reference sequence). V gave up 5 bases and J gave up 2 bases, with 10 bases separating them. This CDR3 is CASSRGETYEQYF. Here the CDR3 DNA reads TGTGCCAGCAGTCGCGGAGAAACCTACGAGCAGTACTTC.

This clone has only one observation. The chain is built from TRBV2 and TRBJ1-1, with D tentatively TRBD1 (6 bases). Germline-derived CDR1 and CDR2 are SNHLY and FYNNEI. The CDR3 covers 14 residues. Trimming cost V 6 bases and J 1 base, with 12 bases left between them. CDR3: CASRPSGANTEAFF. As DNA, the CDR3 is TGTGCCAGCAGGCCATCGGGGGCGAACACTGAAGCTTTCTTT.

The chain joins TRBV4-2 to TRBJ1-5, with D perhaps TRBD1 (5 bases). In germline, CDR1 is LGHNA, CDR2 YNFKEQ. The CDR3 length is 17 residues. Deletions cut 0 bases from V and 0 bases from J, with 12 bases between. The CDR3 is CASSQDRGANSNQPQHF. CDR3 coding DNA: TGTGCCAGCAGCCAAGATCGAGGGGCCAATAGCAATCAGCCCCAGCATTTT.

The V and J genes are TRBV7-2 and TRBJ1-2; D is uncertain. This CDR3 is 14 amino acids long. Germline V lookup: CDR1 SGHTA, CDR2 FQGNSA. Between the trimmed V and J ends, which lost 4 bases and 8 bases, there was a span of 17 bases. CDR3 sequence reads: CASSSSVGSTGYTF. Written as DNA, the CDR3 is TGTGCCAGCAGCTCTAGTGTAGGTTCGACGGGCTACACCTTC.

The chain links TRBV5-1 to TRBJ1-1, with 7 bases identical to TRBD1. CDR1 and CDR2 from the germline V gene are SGHRS and YFSETQ. Trimming cost V 3 bases and J 4 bases; bases outside gene matches: 6. CDR3 length equals 14 residues. CDR3 sequence reads: CASSWGTASTEAFF. CDR3 sequence (DNA): TGCGCCAGCAGCTGGGGGACAGCTAGCACTGAAGCTTTCTTT.

The V gene is TRBV4-1, the J gene TRBJ2-7; tentative D call: TRBD2 (6 bases). CDR3 length equals 16 residues. V was trimmed by 5 bases and J by 0 bases, leaving 17 bases between them. Germline values: CDR1 MGHRA, CDR2 YSYEKL. CDR3 in amino acids: CASSDPPRTNSYEQYF. CDR3 DNA: TGCGCCAGCAGCGATCCCCCTCGGACTAACTCCTACGAGCAGTACTTC.